This record covers a single TCR beta chain. Recently defined diagnostic criteria classed the Susac syndrome patients as definite or probable. TEMRA cells were enriched by FACS, while CD8+ and CD4+ T cells were obtained through a negative isolation that was performed magnetically. The record originates from a study of CD8 T cells in Susac syndrome. Study details: When blood was collected, patients with Susac syndrome were therapy-naive, were taking corticosteroids, or were receiving intravenous immunoglobulin alone.

After extraction with the RNeasy kit, about 0.45 to 1 ug of the RNA was reverse transcribed using random hexamers. It was immunoSEQ multiplex PCR that amplified TCR beta CDR3 across 54 Vbeta and 13 Jbeta. TCRdb passed the immunoSEQ multiplex PCR reads through MiXCR, listing each CDR3 protein once. The sample records 140,000 to 150,000 distinct CDR3 sequences, about 94% being singletons. The CDR3 is 14 residues long. Germline V gene sequence: CDR1 SNHLY, CDR2 FYNNEI. J lost 7 bases, V lost 6 bases, and 5 bases had no gene match. The chain recombines TRBV2 with TRBJ2-1, with 11 nucleotides matching TRBD2. Sequenced material: CD4+ T cells from PBMCs. This receptor was obtained from a human donor with Susac syndrome. The CDR3, as DNA: TGTGCCAGCAGGGGGACTAGCGGAAGGAATGAGCAGTTCTTC. It is translated as CASRGTSGRNEQFF.